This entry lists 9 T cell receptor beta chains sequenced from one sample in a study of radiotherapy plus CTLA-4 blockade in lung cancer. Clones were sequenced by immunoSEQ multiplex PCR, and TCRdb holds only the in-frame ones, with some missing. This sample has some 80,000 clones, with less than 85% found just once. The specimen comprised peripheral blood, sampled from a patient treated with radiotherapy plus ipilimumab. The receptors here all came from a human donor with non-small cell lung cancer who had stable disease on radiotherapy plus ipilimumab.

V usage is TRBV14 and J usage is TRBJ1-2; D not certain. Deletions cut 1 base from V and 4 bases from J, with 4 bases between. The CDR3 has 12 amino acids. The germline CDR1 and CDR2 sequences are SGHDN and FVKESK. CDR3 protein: CASSQASYGYTF. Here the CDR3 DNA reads TGTGCCAGCAGCCAAGCGAGCTATGGCTACACCTTC.

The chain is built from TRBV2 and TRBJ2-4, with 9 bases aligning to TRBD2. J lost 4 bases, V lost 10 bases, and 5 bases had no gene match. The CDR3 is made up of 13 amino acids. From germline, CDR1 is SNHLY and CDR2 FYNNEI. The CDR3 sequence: CATHLAGKNIQYF. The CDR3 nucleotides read TGTGCCACGCATCTAGCGGGGAAAAACATTCAGTACTTC.

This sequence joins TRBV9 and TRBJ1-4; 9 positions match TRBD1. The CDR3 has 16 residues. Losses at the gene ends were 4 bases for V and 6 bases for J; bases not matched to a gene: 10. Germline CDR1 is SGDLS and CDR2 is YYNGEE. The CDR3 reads CASSLTTGGDDEKLFF. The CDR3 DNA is TGTGCCAGCAGCCTCACAACAGGGGGCGACGATGAAAAACTGTTTTTT.

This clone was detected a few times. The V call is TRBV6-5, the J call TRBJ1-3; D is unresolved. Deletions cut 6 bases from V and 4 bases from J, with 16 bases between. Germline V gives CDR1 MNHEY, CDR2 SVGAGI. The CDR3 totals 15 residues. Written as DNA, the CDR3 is TGTGCCAGCAGCCCCCGGGCATTGGCGGGAAACACCATATATTTT. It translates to CASSPRALAGNTIYF.

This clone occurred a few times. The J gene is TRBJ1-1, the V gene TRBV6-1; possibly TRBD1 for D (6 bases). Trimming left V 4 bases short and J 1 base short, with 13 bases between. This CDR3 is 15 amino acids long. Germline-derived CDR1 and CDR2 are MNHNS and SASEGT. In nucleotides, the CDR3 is TGTGCCAGCAGTGGACTAGGGGGGGGGAACACTGAAGCTTTCTTT. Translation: CASSGLGGGNTEAFF.

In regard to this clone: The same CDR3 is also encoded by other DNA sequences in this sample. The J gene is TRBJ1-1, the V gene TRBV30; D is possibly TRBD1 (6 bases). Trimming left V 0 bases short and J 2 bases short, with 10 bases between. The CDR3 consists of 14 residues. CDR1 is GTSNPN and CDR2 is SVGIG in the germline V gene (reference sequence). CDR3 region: CAWSVTGGNTEAFF. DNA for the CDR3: TGTGCCTGGAGTGTAACGGGGGGCAACACTGAAGCTTTCTTT.

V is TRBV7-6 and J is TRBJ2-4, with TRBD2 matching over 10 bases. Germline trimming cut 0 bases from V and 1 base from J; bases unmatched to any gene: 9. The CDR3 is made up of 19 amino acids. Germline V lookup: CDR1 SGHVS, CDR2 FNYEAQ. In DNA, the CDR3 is TGTGCCAGCAGCTTAGCACTAGCGGGGCGAAGGGGGGCCAAAAACATTCAGTACTTC. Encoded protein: CASSLALAGRRGAKNIQYF.

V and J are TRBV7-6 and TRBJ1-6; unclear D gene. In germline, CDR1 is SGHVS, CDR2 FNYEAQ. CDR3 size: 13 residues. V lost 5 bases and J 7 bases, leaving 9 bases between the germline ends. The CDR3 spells CASSPGGNSPLHF. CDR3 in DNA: TGTGCCAGCAGCCCCGGAGGGAATTCACCCCTCCACTTT.

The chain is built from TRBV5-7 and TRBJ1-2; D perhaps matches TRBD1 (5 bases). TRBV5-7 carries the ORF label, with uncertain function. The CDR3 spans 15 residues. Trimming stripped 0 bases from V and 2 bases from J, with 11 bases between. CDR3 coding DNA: TGTGCCAGCAGCTTGGTTGTGACAGAGAACTATGGCTACACCTTC. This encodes CASSLVVTENYGYTF.